The sequence of this TCR beta chain was determined in a study of blood T cell repertoires in COVID-19. The overall study: Both acute and convalescent COVID-19 samples were obtained from the United States, Italy and Spain. T cells, B-cell-depleted T cells, or PBMCs supplied cDNA or gDNA.

Two consecutive negative NP/OP PCR tests, clearance, or resolved symptoms defined Cohort 3 recovery. Profiling relied on immunoSEQ multiplex PCR, and the TCRdb table lists in-frame clones only, not all of them. The sample lists approximately 260,000 clones, about 80% occurring once. This clone was detected a few times. Specimen: PBMCs or T cells enriched from blood (not recorded which). The sequence was obtained from a man aged 50-59 years who had recovered from COVID-19.

The CDR3 DNA reads as TGTGCCAGCAGCCAAGGGGCTCAGGGACAGGGAAACACCATATATTTT. Its protein is CASSQGAQGQGNTIYF. This sequence joins TRBV4-2 and TRBJ1-3; 7 positions match TRBD1. Germline CDR1 reads LGHNA; CDR2 reads YNFKEQ. The junction had 7 bases not matched to a gene; V was cut back by 1 base and J by 4 bases. The CDR3 spans 16 residues.